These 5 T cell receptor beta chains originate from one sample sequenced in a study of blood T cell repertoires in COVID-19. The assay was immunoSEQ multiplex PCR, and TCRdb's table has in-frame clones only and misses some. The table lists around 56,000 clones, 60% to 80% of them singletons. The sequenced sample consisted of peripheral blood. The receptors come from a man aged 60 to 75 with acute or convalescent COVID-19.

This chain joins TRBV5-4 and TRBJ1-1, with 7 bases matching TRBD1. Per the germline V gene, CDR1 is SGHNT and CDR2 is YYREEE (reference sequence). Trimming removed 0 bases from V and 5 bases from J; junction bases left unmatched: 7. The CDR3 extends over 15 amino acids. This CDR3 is CASSLAWSGGTEAFF. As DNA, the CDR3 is TGTGCCAGCAGCTTGGCCTGGTCAGGGGGAACTGAAGCTTTCTTT.

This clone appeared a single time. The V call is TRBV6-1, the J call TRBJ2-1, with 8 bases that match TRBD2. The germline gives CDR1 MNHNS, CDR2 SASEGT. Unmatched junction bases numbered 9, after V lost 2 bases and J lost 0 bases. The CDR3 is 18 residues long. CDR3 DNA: TGTGCCAGCAGTGAATTCTTTTTTGGGACTAGCTCCTACAATGAGCAGTTCTTC. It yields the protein CASSEFFFGTSSYNEQFF.

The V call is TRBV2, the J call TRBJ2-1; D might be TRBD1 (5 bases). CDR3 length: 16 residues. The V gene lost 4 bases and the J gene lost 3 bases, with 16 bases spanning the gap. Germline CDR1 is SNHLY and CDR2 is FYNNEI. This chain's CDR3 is CASSGLTVSFYNEQFF. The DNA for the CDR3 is TGTGCCAGCAGTGGGTTGACAGTTTCTTTCTACAATGAGCAGTTCTTC.

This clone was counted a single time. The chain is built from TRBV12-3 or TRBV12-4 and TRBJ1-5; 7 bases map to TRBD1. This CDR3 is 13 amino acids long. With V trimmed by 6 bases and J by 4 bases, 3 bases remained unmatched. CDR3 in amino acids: CASRQQGNQPQHF. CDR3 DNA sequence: TGTGCCAGCAGGCAACAGGGGAATCAGCCCCAGCATTTT.

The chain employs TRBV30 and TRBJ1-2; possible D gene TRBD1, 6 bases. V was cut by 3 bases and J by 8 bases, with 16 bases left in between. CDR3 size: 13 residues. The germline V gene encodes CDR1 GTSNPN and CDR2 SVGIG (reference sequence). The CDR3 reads CAWRTLGAGGYTF. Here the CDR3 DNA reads TGTGCCTGGAGGACGTTGGGGGCTGGAGGCTACACCTTC. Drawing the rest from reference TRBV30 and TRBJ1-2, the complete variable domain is SQTIHQWPATLVQPVGSPLSLECTVEGTSNPNLYWYRQAAGRGLQLLFYSVGIGQISSEVPQNLSASRPQDRQFILSSKKLLLSDSGFYLCAWRTLGAGGYTFGSGTRLTVV.